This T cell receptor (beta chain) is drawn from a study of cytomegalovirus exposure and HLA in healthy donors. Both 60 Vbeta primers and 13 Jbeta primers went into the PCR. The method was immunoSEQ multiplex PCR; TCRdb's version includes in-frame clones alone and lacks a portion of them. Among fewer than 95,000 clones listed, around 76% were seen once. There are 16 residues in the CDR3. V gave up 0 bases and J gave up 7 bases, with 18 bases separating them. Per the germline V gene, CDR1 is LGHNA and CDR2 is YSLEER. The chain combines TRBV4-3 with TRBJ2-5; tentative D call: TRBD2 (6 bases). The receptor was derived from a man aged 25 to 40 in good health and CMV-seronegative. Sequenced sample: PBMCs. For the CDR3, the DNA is TGCGCCAGCAGCCAAGAGTCAAGACTAGACGTTGGGACCCAGTACTTC. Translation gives CASSQESRLDVGTQYF.